The rows below give T cell receptor beta chains drawn from one sample of a study of blood T cell repertoires in COVID-19. The table came from immunoSEQ multiplex PCR; TCRdb's copy has only in-frame clones and leaves some out. The sample includes approximately 75,000 clones, around 80% of them seen just once. Sequenced: peripheral blood. The receptors come from a middle-aged man with COVID-19, enrolled during active disease. Each CDR3 is given with its conserved first and last residue. D genes are given only for firm matches. Size is stated for part of the rows, as once, few or many counts, or as a class when the clone is expanded.

once | TRBJ2-6 | TRBD1 | TRBV5-8 | TGTGCCAGCAGACGACAGGGGGTCGCTGGGGCCAACGTCCTGACTTTC | CASRRQGVAGANVLTF
NA | TRBJ2-2 | NA | TRBV27 | TGTGCCAGCAGCCCACAGAGCACCGGGGAGCTGTTTTTT | CASSPQSTGELFF
once | TRBJ2-7 | TRBD2 | TRBV5-1 | TGCGCCAGCAGCTCGGGACTAGCGGGAGACTACGAGCAGTACTTC | CASSSGLAGDYEQYF
NA | TRBJ2-1 | TRBD2 | TRBV6-2/TRBV6-3 | TGTGCCAGCAGTTATCAGCGGGGTCAGGGTAATGAGCAGTTCTTC | CASSYQRGQGNEQFF
NA | TRBJ2-3 | TRBD1 | TRBV4-3 | TGCGCCAGCAGCCAGACCGGGACAGGACTCACGGATACGCAGTATTTT | CASSQTGTGLTDTQYF
NA | TRBJ2-3 | TRBD1 | TRBV19 | TGTGCCAGTACCCGAGGACAGGGAACAGATACGCAGTATTTT | CASTRGQGTDTQYF
many | TRBJ2-7 | TRBD1 | TRBV6-2/TRBV6-3 | TGTGCCAGCAGTTACGCGCAGGGGGCCTCCTACGAGCAGTACTTC | CASSYAQGASYEQYF
NA | TRBJ2-7 | TRBD2 | TRBV19 | TGTGCCACCCGAGCCGCGGGGAGGGACGAGCAGTACTTC | CATRAAGRDEQYF
NA | TRBJ1-2 | NA | TRBV7-2 | TGTGCCAGCAGCTTAGAGGGAGGCTATGGCTACACCTTC | CASSLEGGYGYTF
once | TRBJ1-4 | NA | TRBV7-9 | TGTGCCAGCAGCTTAGCCAGGGCCCTTGGGGAAAAACTGTTTTTT | CASSLARALGEKLFF
NA | TRBJ1-2 | TRBD1 | TRBV6-5 | TGTGCCAGCATCAAGGACAGGGCGGATGGCTACACCTTC | CASIKDRADGYTF
NA | TRBJ1-1 | TRBD1 | TRBV11-2 | TGTGCCAGCAGCACTTTCAGGGGGAGGAACACTGAAGCTTTCTTT | CASSTFRGRNTEAFF
NA | TRBJ1-1 | NA | TRBV6-5 | TGTGCCAGCACAGATCCCATGAACACTGAAGCTTTCTTT | CASTDPMNTEAFF
NA | TRBJ2-3 | NA | TRBV9 | TGTGCCAGCAGCGTCCGGACAGTTGGGGATACGCAGTATTTT | CASSVRTVGDTQYF
NA | TRBJ2-7 | NA | TRBV7-2 | TGTGCCAGCAGCTTAAACAGGAGAGCCCTGGAGCAGTACTTC | CASSLNRRALEQYF
NA | TRBJ2-7 | NA | TRBV28 | TGTGCCAGCAGCCCCACGGCACTGCGGAGCTACGAGCAGTACTTC | CASSPTALRSYEQYF
NA | TRBJ2-1 | NA | TRBV24-1 | TGTGCCACCAGCCGTGAGGGAGTCTTAGGCAATGAGCAGTTCTTC | CATSREGVLGNEQFF
once | TRBJ2-3 | TRBD2 | TRBV3-1/TRBV3-2 | TGTGCCAGCAGCCAAGGACTAGCGGGAGGGGATACGCAGTATTTT | CASSQGLAGGDTQYF
few | TRBJ2-3 | NA | TRBV28 | TGTGCCAGCAGTTCCGCGGGGCACACAGATACGCAGTATTTT | CASSSAGHTDTQYF
once | TRBJ2-7 | TRBD1 | TRBV3-1/TRBV3-2 | TGTGCCAGCAGCCACCGACAGGGGCCGGGAGACGAGCAGTACTTC | CASSHRQGPGDEQYF
NA | TRBJ1-6 | NA | TRBV5-1 | TGCGCCAGCAGCTCGGACTCGAATTCACCCCTCCACTTT | CASSSDSNSPLHF
NA | TRBJ2-7 | TRBD1 | TRBV7-9 | TGTGCCAGCGGGACAGGGGGCTCCTACGAGCAGTACTTC | CASGTGGSYEQYF
NA | TRBJ2-5 | TRBD1 | TRBV4-1 | TGCGCCAGCAGCCAAGAAACAGGGGGCAGGCAAGAGACCCAGTACTTC | CASSQETGGRQETQYF
NA | TRBJ1-6 | NA | TRBV7-9 | TGTGCCAGCAGCTTAGGAGATTCACCCCTCCACTTT | CASSLGDSPLHF
few | TRBJ2-7 | NA | TRBV30 | TGTGCCTGGAGTGTTTCTCTCTACTACGAGCAGTACTTC | CAWSVSLYYEQYF
NA | TRBJ2-2 | NA | TRBV18 | TGTGCCAGCTCACCAGCGGGCACAGTCAACACCGGGGAGCTGTTTTTT | CASSPAGTVNTGELFF
NA | TRBJ1-1 | NA | TRBV30 | TGTGCCTGGAGTGCCGGCCGGAGCACTGAAGCTTTCTTT | CAWSAGRSTEAFF
NA | TRBJ1-2 | TRBD1 | TRBV6-5 | TGTGCCAGCAGCCGGGACAGGGAGGCCTATGGCTACACCTTC | CASSRDREAYGYTF
NA | TRBJ1-1 | TRBD1 | TRBV29-1 | TGCAGCGTTGGACAGGGGGCGACGACTGAAGCTTTCTTT | CSVGQGATTEAFF
NA | TRBJ2-5 | TRBD2 | TRBV7-9 | TGTGCCAGCAGCTTAGGCGCGGGAGGGCCGGGGGAGACCCAGTACTTC | CASSLGAGGPGETQYF
NA | TRBJ2-7 | NA | TRBV7-2 | TGTGCCAGCAGCTTGGCCCTAGGTACCTACGAGCAGTACTTC | CASSLALGTYEQYF
NA | TRBJ1-5 | NA | TRBV6-2/TRBV6-3 | TGTGCCAGCAGTTACTCGTTCGCAGGGGATCAGCCCCAGCATTTT | CASSYSFAGDQPQHF
NA | TRBJ2-3 | TRBD1 | TRBV7-9 | TGTGCCAGCAGCCCCCGGGACAGCTCGTGGGGTGCGCAGTATTTT | CASSPRDSSWGAQYF
NA | TRBJ1-5 | NA | TRBV28 | TGTGCCAGCAGTTTTGTCGGGGGTCATCAGCCCCAGCATTTT | CASSFVGGHQPQHF
NA | TRBJ1-1 | TRBD1 | TRBV6-5 | TGTGCCAGCACCACCGGGACAGGGATAGTATCTGAAGCTTTCTTT | CASTTGTGIVSEAFF
few | TRBJ2-6 | TRBD1 | TRBV6-4 | TGTGCCAGCAGTGCTAGTGCCGGGACAGGGGGCGTCGGGGCCAACGTCCTGACTTTC | CASSASAGTGGVGANVLTF
NA | TRBJ2-2 | TRBD2 | TRBV9 | TGTGCCAGCAGCCCGGGGGACGGGAGGACGGCCGGGGAGCTGTTTTTT | CASSPGDGRTAGELFF
NA | TRBJ2-3 | TRBD1 | TRBV5-5 | TGTGCCAGCAGCTCCGGGACAGGTTATTCACTGCAGTATTTT | CASSSGTGYSLQYF
NA | TRBJ2-7 | NA | TRBV7-2 | TGTGCCAGCAGCTCACAGGTGGGTCGCTCCTACGAGCAGTACTTC | CASSSQVGRSYEQYF
NA | TRBJ2-7 | NA | TRBV14 | TGTGCCAGCAGCCCAGTAGGGTGGGACAACGAGCAGTACTTC | CASSPVGWDNEQYF
once | TRBJ2-2 | NA | TRBV28 | TGTGCCAGCAGTTCCACAAACACCGGGGAGCTGTTTTTT | CASSSTNTGELFF
few | TRBJ1-1 | NA | TRBV5-6 | TGTGCCAGCAGCTTGGATTTAGGCGGGACTGAAGCTTTCTTT | CASSLDLGGTEAFF
NA | TRBJ2-1 | TRBD2 | TRBV11-2 | TGTGCCAGCAGCTTGGGGACTAGCGGGGTTGGACGGTATGAGCAGTTCTTC | CASSLGTSGVGRYEQFF
NA | TRBJ1-5 | TRBD1 | TRBV7-2 | TGTGCCAGCAGCTACATTGGGACAGGAGATCAGCCCCAGCATTTT | CASSYIGTGDQPQHF
NA | TRBJ1-2 | NA | TRBV6-5 | TGTGCCAGCAGCCCCGGCGGGACGAATGGCTACACCTTC | CASSPGGTNGYTF
NA | TRBJ1-2 | NA | TRBV9 | TGTGCCAGCAGCGTATCCGGGACGGGAGATGGCTACACCTTC | CASSVSGTGDGYTF
NA | TRBJ1-2 | NA | TRBV28 | TGTGCCAGCAGGCAGGGATCCTATGGCTACACCTTC | CASRQGSYGYTF
NA | TRBJ2-5 | NA | TRBV5-1 | TGCGCCAGCAGCTTGGCCTTCGGTCTAGCCCAAGAGACCCAGTACTTC | CASSLAFGLAQETQYF
NA | TRBJ1-4 | TRBD1 | TRBV29-1 | TGCAGCGTTCGGTGGACAGGGGGTGAAAAACTGTTTTTT | CSVRWTGGEKLFF
NA | TRBJ1-1 | NA | TRBV6-5 | TGTGCCAGCAGGGGAGGGGAGGCTGAAGCTTTCTTT | CASRGGEAEAFF
once | TRBJ1-6 | NA | TRBV6-6 | TGTGCCAGCATGGGAGGGAACAATTCACCCCTCCACTTT | CASMGGNNSPLHF
NA | TRBJ2-2 | TRBD2 | TRBV27 | TGTGCCAGCAGTTTAGCGGGGGGGGCCGGGGAGCTGTTTTTT | CASSLAGGAGELFF
NA | TRBJ1-3 | NA | TRBV5-6 | TGTGCCAGCAGTACGGACAGCTTTGGAAACACCATATATTTT | CASSTDSFGNTIYF
large | TRBJ1-6 | TRBD1 | TRBV12-3/TRBV12-4 | TGTGCCAGCAGGGGACAGGGCTACCGCCTCCACTTT | CASRGQGYRLHF
NA | TRBJ1-6 | NA | TRBV28 | TGTGCCAGCAGGAGGGACACCCCGATTCATTCACCCCTCCACTTT | CASRRDTPIHSPLHF
NA | TRBJ2-2 | TRBD1 | TRBV11-2 | TGTGCCAGCAGAGCCCCCGGGACAGGGGGTACCGGGGAGCTGTTTTTT | CASRAPGTGGTGELFF